The clone carrying this T cell receptor beta chain was recorded many times. Its antigen is unidentified. This specimen belongs to a study of T cell repertoires in cytomegalovirus infection. For the study at large: The authors relied on CMV epitopes, both recently identified HLA-C-restricted and well-studied HLA-B-restricted. Public TCR beta signature analysis indicated the presence of both CMV infection and matching HLA type. General study points: Clonotypes of TCR beta that were HLA-C-restricted and CMV-specific dominated the ex vivo response. Adding up the frequency of public TCR beta families identified people who carried CMV plus the relevant HLA.

With V trimmed by 3 bases and J by 4 bases, 8 bases remained unmatched. The CDR3 totals 16 residues. The germline gives CDR1 SGHTA, CDR2 FQGNSA. TCRdb reprocessed the reads via MiXCR and lists one record per CDR3 protein. The sample consists of about 570,000 distinct CDR3 sequences, around 40% of them appearing once. This receptor was taken from a human donor in good health (CMV status not recorded). Some clones in this sample may be carry-over from other donors' samples. The V call is TRBV7-2, the J call TRBJ1-3; 8 bases are a match to TRBD1. The material sequenced was cultured PBMCs, taken from culture after CMV antigen stimulation. CDR3 nucleotides: TGTGCCAGCAGCTTTCTACAGGGGGGAGCAGGAAACACCATATATTTT. This codes for CASSFLQGGAGNTIYF.